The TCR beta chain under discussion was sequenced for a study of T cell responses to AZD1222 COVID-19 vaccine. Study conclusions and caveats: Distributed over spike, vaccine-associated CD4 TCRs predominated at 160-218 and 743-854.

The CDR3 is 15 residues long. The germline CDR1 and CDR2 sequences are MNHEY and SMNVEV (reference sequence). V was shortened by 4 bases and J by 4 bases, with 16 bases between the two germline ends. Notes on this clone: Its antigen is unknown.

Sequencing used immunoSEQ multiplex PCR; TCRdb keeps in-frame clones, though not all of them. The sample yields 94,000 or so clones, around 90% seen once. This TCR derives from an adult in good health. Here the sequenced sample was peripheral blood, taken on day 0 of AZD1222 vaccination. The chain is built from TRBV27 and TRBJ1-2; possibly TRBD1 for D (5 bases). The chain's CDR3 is CASSYDSGPGYGYTF. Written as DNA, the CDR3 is TGTGCCAGCAGTTACGACAGCGGCCCAGGCTATGGCTACACCTTC.